The T cell receptor beta chain under discussion was sequenced for a study of blood T cell repertoires in COVID-19 (dated by TCRdb to about 2020). About the full investigation: Collaborator samples came from the United States, Italy and Spain and covered acute and convalescent phases of COVID-19. The repertoires were released in a freely available public database intended as a resource for research on the immune response to SARS-CoV-2. The prospective study material was composed of cDNA or gDNA derived from T cells, B-cell-depleted T cells, or PBMCs. Where available, HLA class I and class II types were taken from metadata supplied by the sample provider and were not determined by assay-based typing. The dataset comprised deeply sampled blood TCRbeta repertoires from subjects exposed to, actively infected with, or recovered from COVID-19. Samples came from the ongoing ImmuneRACE study (first 160 participants) plus 1,254 subjects from 6 global collaborators. Nearly every sample came with metadata listing a de-identified subject ID, COVID-19 status, age in years and sex.

The CDR3 numbers 17 residues from cysteine through phenylalanine. The kept DNA is CDR3 alone, 51 bases in frame from the first base. The germline V gene gives CDR1 as MDHEN and CDR2 as SYDVKM. Trimming takes 6 bases from V and 3 bases from J, and the germline ends sit 23 bases apart. Study-wide findings and limitations: The amount of clinical and demographic metadata varied by source and participant and was provided uncurated.

On this clone: It lacks a known antigen. No base quality information exists; no much larger clone differs at one position.

TCRbeta CDR3 regions were amplified from genomic DNA using the immunoSEQ Assay, a bias-controlled multiplex PCR. Per the source publication's procedure: Nucleated cell counts per sample were estimated from amplification of reference gene primers within the assay. Sequence reads were collapsed and filtered to measure the absolute abundance of every unique TCRbeta CDR3 rearrangement. For each sample, productive Simpson clonality was calculated as the square root of Simpson's diversity index across productive rearrangements. The source is immuneACCESS, and TCRdb retained only in-frame sequences with V and J called. Part of the clones is not carried over; for the studies checked, unresolved V genes explain less than half of this, and the remainder is unexplained. Clone size and the V and J calls come from that table; the DNA yielded D and trimming. This sample gives about 88,000 clones in total; 88% of them show up just once. The ten largest clones take up 2.9% of the sample.

Each collaborating institution followed its own protocols to collect whole blood in K2EDTA tubes. Collaborator samples were shipped for TCRbeta analysis as frozen whole blood, isolated PBMCs, or DNA extracted from either sample type. This sequence originates from a woman at least 80 years old with acute or convalescent COVID-19. The chain joins TRBV28 to TRBJ1-1; a tentative D call is TRBD1 (6 bases match). Sequences were obtained from peripheral blood. The CDR3 protein is CASSPVPAGVGDTEAFF. The DNA is TGTGCCAGCAGCCCCGTACCGGCAGGGGTCGGGGACACTGAAGCTTTCTTT.